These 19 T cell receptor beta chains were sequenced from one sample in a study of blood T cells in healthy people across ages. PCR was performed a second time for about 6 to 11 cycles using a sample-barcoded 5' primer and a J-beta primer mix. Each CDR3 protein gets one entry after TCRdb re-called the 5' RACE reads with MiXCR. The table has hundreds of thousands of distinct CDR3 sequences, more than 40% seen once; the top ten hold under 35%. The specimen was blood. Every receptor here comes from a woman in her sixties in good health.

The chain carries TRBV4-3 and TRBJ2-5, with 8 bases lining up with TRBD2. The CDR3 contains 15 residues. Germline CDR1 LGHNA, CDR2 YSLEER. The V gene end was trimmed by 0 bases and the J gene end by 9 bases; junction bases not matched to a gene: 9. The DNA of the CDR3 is TGCGCCAGCAGCCAAGAGGGGACTAGGACCGCCGCCCAGTACTTC. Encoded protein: CASSQEGTRTAAQYF.

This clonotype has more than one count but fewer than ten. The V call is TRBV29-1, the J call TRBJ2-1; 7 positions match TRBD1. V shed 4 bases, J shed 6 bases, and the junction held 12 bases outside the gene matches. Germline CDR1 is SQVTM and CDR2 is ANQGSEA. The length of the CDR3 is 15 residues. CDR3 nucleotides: TGCAGCGTTGGGACAGGTGGCGTGGGTCGCAATGAGCAGTTCTTC. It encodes CSVGTGGVGRNEQFF.

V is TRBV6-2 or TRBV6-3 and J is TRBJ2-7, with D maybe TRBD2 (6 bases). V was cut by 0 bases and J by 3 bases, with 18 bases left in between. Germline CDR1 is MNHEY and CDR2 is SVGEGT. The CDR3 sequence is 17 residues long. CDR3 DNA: TGTGCCAGCAGTTACTCGAGAACTAGGGCGGGACTCTACGAGCAGTACTTC. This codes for CASSYSRTRAGLYEQYF.

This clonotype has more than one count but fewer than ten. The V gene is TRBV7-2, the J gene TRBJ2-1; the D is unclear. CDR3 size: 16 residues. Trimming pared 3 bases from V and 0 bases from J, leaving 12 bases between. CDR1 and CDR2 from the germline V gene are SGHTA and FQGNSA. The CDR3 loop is CASSFDPLSSYNEQFF. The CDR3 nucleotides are TGTGCCAGCAGCTTCGATCCTTTGAGCTCCTACAATGAGCAGTTCTTC.

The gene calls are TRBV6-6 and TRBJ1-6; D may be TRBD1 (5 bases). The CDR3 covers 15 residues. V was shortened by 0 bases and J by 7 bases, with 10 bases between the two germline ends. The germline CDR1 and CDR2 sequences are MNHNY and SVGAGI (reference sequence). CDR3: CASSYSGTVNSPLHF. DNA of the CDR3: TGTGCCAGCAGTTACTCGGGGACGGTAAATTCACCCCTCCACTTT.

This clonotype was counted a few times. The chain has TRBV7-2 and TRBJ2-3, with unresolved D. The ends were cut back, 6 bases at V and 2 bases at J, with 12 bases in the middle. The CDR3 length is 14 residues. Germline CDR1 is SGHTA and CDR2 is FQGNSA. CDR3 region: CASRLDRATDTQYF. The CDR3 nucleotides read TGTGCCAGCAGGTTGGACCGCGCCACAGATACGCAGTATTTT.

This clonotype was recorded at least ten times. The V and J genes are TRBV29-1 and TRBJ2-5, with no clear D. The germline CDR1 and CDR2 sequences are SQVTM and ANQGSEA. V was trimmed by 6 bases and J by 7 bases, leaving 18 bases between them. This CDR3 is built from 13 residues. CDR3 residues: CSVRDTLTWTQYF. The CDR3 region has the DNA TGCAGCGTAAGAGACACCTTGACGTGGACCCAGTACTTC.

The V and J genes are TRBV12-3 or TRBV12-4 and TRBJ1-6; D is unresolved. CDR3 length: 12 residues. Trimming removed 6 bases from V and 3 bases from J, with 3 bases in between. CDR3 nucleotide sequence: TGTGCCAGCAGGTTCTATAATTCACCCCTCCACTTT. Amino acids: CASRFYNSPLHF.

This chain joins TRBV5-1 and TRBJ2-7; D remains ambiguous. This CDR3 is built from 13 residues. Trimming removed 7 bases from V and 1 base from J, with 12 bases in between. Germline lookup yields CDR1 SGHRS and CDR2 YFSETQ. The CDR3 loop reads CASGSTSSYEQYF. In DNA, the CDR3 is TGCGCCAGCGGGTCGACAAGTTCCTACGAGCAGTACTTC.

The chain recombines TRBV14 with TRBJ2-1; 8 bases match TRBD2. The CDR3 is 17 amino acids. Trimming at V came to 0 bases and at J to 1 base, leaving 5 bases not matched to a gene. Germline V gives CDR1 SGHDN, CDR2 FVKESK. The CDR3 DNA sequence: TGTGCCAGCAGCCAAGAAGGAGGGACTAGGTCCTACAATGAGCAGTTCTTC. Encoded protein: CASSQEGGTRSYNEQFF.

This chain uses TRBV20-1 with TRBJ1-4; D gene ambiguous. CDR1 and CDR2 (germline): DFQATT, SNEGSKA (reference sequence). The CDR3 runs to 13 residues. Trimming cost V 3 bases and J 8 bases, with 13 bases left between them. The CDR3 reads CSARGIIHEKLFF. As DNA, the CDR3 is TGCAGTGCTAGGGGGATTATCCACGAAAAACTGTTTTTT.

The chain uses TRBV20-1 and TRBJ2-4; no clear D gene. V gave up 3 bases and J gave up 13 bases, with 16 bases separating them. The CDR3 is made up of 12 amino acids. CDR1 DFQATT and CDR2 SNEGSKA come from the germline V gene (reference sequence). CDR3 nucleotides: TGCAGTGCTAGGGGTCAGATCGAAGGGCAGTACTTC. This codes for CSARGQIEGQYF.

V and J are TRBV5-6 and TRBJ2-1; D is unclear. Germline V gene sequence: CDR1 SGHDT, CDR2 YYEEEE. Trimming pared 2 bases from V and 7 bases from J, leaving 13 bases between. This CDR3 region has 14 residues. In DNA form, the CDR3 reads TGTGCCAGCAGCTTATCCTCTATAACAAATGAGCAGTTCTTC. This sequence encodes CASSLSSITNEQFF.

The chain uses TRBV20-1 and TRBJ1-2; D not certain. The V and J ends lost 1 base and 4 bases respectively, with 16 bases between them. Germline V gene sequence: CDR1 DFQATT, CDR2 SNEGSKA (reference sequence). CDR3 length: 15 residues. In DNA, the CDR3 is TGCAGTGCTAGAGTCCCCACGCAAAGGCTCTATGGCTACACCTTC. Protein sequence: CSARVPTQRLYGYTF.

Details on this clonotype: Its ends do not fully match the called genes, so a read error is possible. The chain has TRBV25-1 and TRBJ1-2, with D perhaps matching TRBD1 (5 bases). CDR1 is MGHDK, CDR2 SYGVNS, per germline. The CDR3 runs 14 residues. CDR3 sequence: CASSDVGDRYSYTF. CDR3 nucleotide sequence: TGTGCCAGCAGTGATGTCGGGGACCGCTATAGCTACACCTTC.

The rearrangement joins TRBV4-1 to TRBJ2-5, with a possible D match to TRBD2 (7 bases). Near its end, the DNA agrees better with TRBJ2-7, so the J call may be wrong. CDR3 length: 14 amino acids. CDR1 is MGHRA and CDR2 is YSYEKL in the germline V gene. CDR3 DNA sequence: TGCGCCAGCAGCCCCAAGGGGGGGGGACGCGAGCAGTACTTC. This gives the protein CASSPKGGGREQYF.

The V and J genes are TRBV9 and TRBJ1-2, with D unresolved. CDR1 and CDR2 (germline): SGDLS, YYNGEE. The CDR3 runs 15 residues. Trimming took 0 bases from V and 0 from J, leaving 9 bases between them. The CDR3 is CASSVALGTNYGYTF. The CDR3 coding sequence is TGTGCCAGCAGCGTAGCTCTGGGGACTAACTATGGCTACACCTTC.

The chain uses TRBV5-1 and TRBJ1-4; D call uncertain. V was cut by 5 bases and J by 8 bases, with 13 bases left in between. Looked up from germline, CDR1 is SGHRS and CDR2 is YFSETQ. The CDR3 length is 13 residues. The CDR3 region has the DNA TGCGCCAGCAGTCCTCAAGGGAGCGAAAAACTGTTTTTT. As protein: CASSPQGSEKLFF.

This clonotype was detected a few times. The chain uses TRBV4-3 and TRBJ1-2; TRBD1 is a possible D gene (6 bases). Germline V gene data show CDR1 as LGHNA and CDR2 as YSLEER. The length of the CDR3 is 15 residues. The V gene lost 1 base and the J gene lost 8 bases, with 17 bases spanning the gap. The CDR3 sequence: CASSQGGGSLAGYTF. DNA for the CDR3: TGCGCCAGCAGCCAAGGAGGGGGGTCACTTGCCGGCTACACCTTC.